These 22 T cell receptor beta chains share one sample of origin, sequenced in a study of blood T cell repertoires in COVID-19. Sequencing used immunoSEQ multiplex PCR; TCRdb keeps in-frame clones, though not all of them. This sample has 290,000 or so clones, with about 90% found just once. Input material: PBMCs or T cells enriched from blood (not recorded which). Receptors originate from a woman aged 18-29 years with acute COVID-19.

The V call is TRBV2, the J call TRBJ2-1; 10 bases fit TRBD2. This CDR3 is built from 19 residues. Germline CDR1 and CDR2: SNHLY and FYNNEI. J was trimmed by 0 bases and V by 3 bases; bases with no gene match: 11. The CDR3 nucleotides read TGTGCCAGCAGTGACCCGGGACTAGCGACTAAGAGCTCCTACAATGAGCAGTTCTTC. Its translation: CASSDPGLATKSSYNEQFF.

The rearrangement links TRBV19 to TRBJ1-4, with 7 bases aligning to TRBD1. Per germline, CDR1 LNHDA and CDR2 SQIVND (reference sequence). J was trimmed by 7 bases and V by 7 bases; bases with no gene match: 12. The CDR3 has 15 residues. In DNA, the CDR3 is TGTGCCAGTACCCCCCCGACAGGGAGGCGTGAAAAACTGTTTTTT. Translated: CASTPPTGRREKLFF.

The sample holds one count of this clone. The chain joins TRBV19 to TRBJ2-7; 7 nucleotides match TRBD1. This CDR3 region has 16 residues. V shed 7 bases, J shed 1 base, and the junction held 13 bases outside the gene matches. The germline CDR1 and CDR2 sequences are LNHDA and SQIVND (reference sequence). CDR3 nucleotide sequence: TGTGCCAGTAACCCGGATGGGACAGTACCTTCCTACGAGCAGTACTTC. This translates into CASNPDGTVPSYEQYF.

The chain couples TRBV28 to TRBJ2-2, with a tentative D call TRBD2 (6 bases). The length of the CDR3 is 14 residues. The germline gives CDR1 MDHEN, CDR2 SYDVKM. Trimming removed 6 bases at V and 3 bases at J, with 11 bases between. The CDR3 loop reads CASRRSGDTGELFF. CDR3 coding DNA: TGTGCCAGCAGGAGGTCGGGGGACACCGGGGAGCTGTTTTTT.

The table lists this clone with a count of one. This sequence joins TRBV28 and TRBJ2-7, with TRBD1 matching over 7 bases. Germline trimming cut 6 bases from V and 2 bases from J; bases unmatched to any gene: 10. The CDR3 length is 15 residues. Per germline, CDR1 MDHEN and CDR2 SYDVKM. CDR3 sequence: CASRQYRGQTYEQYF. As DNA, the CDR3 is TGTGCCAGCAGGCAGTACAGGGGCCAGACCTACGAGCAGTACTTC.

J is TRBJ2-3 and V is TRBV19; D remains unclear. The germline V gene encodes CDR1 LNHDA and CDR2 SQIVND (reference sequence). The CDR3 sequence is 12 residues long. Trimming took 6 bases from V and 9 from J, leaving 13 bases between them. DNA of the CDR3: TGTGCCAGTAGCCAAGACACGCAAACGCAGTATTTT. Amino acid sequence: CASSQDTQTQYF.

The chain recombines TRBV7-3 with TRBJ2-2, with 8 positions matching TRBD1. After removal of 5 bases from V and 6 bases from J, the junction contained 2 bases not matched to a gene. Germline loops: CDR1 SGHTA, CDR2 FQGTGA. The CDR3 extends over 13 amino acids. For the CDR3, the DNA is TGTGCCAGCAGCGTACAGGGGGCCGGGGAGCTGTTTTTT. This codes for CASSVQGAGELFF.

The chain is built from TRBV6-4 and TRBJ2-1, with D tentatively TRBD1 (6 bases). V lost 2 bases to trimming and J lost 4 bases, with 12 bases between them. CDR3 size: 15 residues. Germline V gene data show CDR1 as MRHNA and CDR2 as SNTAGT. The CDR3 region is CASSDEAGAYNEQFF. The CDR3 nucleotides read TGTGCCAGCAGTGACGAGGCAGGGGCTTACAATGAGCAGTTCTTC.

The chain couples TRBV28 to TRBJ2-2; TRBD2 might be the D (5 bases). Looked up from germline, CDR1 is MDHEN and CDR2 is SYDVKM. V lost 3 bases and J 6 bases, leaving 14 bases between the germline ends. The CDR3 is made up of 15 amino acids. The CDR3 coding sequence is TGTGCCAGCAGTTTTCCCGGGGAAATGCCCGGGGAGCTGTTTTTT. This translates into CASSFPGEMPGELFF.

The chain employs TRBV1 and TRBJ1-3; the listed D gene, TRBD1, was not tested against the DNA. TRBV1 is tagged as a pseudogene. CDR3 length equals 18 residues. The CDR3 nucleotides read TGCACCAGCAGCCAAGATTTGAGACAGCGCTGCTCTGGAAACACCATATATTTT. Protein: CTSSQDLRQRCSGNTIYF.

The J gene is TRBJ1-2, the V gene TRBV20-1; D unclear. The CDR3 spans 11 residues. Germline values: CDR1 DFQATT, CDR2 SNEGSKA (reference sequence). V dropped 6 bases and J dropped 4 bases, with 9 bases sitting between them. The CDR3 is CSAAATYGYTF. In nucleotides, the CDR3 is TGCAGTGCGGCAGCGACCTATGGCTACACCTTC.

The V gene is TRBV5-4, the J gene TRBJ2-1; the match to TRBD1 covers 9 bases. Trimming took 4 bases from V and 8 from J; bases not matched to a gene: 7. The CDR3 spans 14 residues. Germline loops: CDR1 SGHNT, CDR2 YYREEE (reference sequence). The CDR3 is CASSTTGGPDEQFF. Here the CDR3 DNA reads TGTGCCAGCAGCACGACAGGGGGGCCCGATGAGCAGTTCTTC.

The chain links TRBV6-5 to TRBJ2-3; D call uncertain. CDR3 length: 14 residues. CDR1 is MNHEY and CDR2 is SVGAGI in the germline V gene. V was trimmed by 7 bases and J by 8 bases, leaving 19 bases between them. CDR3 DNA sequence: TGTGCCAGCAAGGCGGCGTTGATTGTGGGTACGCAGTATTTT. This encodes CASKAALIVGTQYF.

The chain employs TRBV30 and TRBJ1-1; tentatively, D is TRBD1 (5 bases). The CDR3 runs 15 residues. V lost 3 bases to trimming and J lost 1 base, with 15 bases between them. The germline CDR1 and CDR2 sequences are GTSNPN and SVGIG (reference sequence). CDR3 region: CAWSDVGHTNTEAFF. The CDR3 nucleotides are TGTGCCTGGAGCGACGTCGGACACACGAACACTGAAGCTTTCTTT.

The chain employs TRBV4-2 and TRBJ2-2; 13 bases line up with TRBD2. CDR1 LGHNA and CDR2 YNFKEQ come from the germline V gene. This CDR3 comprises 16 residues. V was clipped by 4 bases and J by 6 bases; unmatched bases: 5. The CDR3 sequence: CASSRTSGRAAGELFF. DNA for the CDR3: TGTGCCAGCAGCCGCACTAGCGGGAGGGCCGCCGGGGAGCTGTTTTTT.

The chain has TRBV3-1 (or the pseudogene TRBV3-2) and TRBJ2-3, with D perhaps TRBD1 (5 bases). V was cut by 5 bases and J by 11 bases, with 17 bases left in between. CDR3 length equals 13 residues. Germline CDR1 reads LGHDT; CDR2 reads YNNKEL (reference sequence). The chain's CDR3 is CASSYETATRQYF. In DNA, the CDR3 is TGTGCCAGCAGCTACGAGACAGCGACGAGGCAGTATTTT.

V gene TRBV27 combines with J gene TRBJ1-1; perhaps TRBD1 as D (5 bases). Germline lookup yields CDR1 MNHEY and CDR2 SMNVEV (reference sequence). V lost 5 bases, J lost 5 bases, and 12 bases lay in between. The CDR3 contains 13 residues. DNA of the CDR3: TGTGCCAGCAGTGTACAGGCTACAACTGAAGCTTTCTTT. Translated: CASSVQATTEAFF.

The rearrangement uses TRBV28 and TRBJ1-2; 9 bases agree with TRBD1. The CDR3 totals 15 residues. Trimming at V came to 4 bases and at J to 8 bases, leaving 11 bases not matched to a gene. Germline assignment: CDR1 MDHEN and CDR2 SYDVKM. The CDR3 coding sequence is TGTGCCAGCAGTTCCCCCCCAGGACAGGGGAGAGGCTACACCTTC. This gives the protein CASSSPPGQGRGYTF.

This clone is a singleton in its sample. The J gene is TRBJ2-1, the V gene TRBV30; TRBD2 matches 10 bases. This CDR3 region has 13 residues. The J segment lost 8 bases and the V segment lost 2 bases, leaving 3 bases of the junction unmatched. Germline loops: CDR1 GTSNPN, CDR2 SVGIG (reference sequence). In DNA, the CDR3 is TGTGCCTGGAGTCTGGGACTAGCGTATGAGCAGTTCTTC. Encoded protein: CAWSLGLAYEQFF. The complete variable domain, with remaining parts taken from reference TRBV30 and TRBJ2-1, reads SQTIHQWPATLVQPVGSPLSLECTVEGTSNPNLYWYRQAAGRGLQLLFYSVGIGQISSEVPQNLSASRPQDRQFILSSKKLLLSDSGFYLCAWSLGLAYEQFFGPGTRLTVL.

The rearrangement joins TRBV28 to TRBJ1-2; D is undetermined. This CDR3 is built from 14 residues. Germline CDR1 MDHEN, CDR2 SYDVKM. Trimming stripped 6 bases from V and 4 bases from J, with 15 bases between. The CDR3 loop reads CASSGIERGYGYTF. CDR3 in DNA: TGTGCCAGCAGCGGAATTGAGAGAGGCTATGGCTACACCTTC.

For the CDR3, the DNA is TGTGCCAGCAGTTTCTCGACAGGGATCACTGAAGCTTTCTTT. Its protein is CASSFSTGITEAFF. The rearrangement uses TRBV6-5 and TRBJ1-1; 7 bases are a match to TRBD1. The V gene end was trimmed by 4 bases and the J gene end by 4 bases; junction bases not matched to a gene: 6. This CDR3 comprises 14 residues. Germline lookup yields CDR1 MNHEY and CDR2 SVGAGI.

CDR3 residues: CASTPREQYF. In nucleotides, the CDR3 is TGTGCCAGTACCCCCCGGGAGCAGTACTTC. The V call is TRBV19, the J call TRBJ2-7; D ambiguous. Germline CDR1 is LNHDA and CDR2 is SQIVND (reference sequence). V lost 7 bases and J lost 7, with 8 bases in between. CDR3 length equals 10 residues.